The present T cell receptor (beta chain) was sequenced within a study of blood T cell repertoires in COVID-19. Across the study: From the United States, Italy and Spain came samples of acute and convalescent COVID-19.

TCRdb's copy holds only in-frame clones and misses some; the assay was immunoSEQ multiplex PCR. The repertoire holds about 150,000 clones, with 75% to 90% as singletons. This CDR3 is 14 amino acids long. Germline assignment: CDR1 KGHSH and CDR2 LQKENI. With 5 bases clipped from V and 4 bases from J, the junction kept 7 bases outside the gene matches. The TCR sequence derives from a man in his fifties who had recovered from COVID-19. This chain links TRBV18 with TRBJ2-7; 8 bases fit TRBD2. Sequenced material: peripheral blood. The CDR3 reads CASSGTGGAYEQYF. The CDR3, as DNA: TGTGCCAGCTCAGGAACGGGGGGGGCTTACGAGCAGTACTTC.